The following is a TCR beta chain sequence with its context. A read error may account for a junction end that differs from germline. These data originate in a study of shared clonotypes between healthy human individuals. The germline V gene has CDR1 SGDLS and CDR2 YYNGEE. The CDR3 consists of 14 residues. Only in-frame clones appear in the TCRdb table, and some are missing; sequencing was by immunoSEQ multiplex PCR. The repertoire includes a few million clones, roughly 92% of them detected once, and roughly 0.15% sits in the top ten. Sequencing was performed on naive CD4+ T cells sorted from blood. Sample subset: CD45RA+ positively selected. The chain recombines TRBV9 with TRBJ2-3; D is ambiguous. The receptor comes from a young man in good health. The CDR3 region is CASTVGPGGDTQYF. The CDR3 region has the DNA TGTGCCAGCACCGTAGGTCCCGGCGGAGATACGCAGTATTTT. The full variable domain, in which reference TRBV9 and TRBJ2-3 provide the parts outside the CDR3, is DSGVTQTPKHLITATGQRVTLRCSPRSGDLSVYWYQQSLDQGLQFLIQYYNGEERAKGNILERFSAQQFPDLHSELNLSSLELGDSALYFCASTVGPGGDTQYFGPGTRLTVL.